This TCR beta chain comes out of a study of regulatory T cells in long-lasting Graves disease. Construction of the TCR beta libraries employed iRepertoire HTBI primers in conjunction with Arm-PCR of CDR3 regions. A single record per CDR3 protein comes from TCRdb applying MiXCR to the multiplex PCR reads. The sample has roughly 350,000 distinct CDR3 sequences; about a sixth are singletons. Trimming left V 3 bases short and J 3 bases short, with 6 bases between. The CDR3 loop spans 13 amino acids. Germline V gene data show CDR1 as KGHSH and CDR2 as LQKENI. A word on this clonotype: Its target is unknown.

Study outcomes and limitations: TRBV28, TRBJ1-2 and TRBJ2-5 were segments that persistent disease favored. Exclusively peripheral blood, rather than thyroid tissue, was studied.

Time point noted: newly diagnosed GD, antithyroid drugs for less than 3 months. Preparation of the TCR library used RNA extracted from PBMCs. This same sample was also part of a study on T cells in Graves' hyperthyroidism and ophthalmopathy. This second report adds: Graves' hyperthyroidism qualified as stable when ophthalmopathy did not progress within 18 months. Ophthalmopathy was distinguished from stable hyperthyroidism by 13 V-J signatures.

The J gene is TRBJ1-3, the V gene TRBV18, with D unresolved. This TCR was sampled from a man aged 40-50 years with Graves disease. The sequencing here drew on peripheral blood mononuclear cells (PBMCs), taken at new diagnosis, from a patient treated with antithyroid drugs. CDR3 residues: CASSPSIGNTIYF. The DNA for the CDR3 is TGTGCCAGCTCACCCAGCATTGGAAACACCATATATTTT. The complete variable domain, with remaining parts taken from reference TRBV18 and TRBJ1-3, reads NAGVMQNPRHLVRRRGQEARLRCSPMKGHSHVYWYRQLPEEGLKFMVYLQKENIIDESGMPKERFSAEFPKEGPSILRIQQVVRGDSAAYFCASSPSIGNTIYFGEGSWLTVV.